Following are 24 T cell receptor beta chains from one sample sequenced in a study of CD8+CD57+ T cells in acquired aplastic anemia. Using genomic DNA as the template, TCR beta VDJ and CDR3 profiling was carried out. Each CDR3 protein is one row after TCRdb ran MiXCR on the reads. Of hundreds of thousands of distinct CDR3 sequences in the sample, under 80% were seen once. Sequenced: sorted CD4+, CD8+, or CD8+CD57+ T cells (not recorded which) from PBMCs. The receptors originated from a human donor in good health, serving as a control.

There are many counts of this clonotype. The CDR3 loop reads CASSLSGVLDYGYTF. Here the CDR3 DNA reads TGTGCCAGCAGTTTGTCGGGGGTATTAGACTATGGCTACACCTTC. The chain carries TRBV12-3 or TRBV12-4 and TRBJ1-2; the D gene is possibly TRBD1 (5 bases). The CDR3 consists of 15 residues. V was cut by 3 bases and J by 3 bases, with 14 bases left in between.

Remarks on this clonotype: This sequence may be a read error, since a much larger clone differs from it by one base. The gene calls are TRBV5-8 and TRBJ1-1, with D unresolved. Germline V gene lookup returns CDR1 SGHTS and CDR2 YDEGEE. The V and J ends lost 2 bases and 4 bases respectively, with 12 bases between them. The CDR3 loop spans 14 amino acids. DNA for the CDR3: TGTGCCAGCAGCTTAGTGTCCAGGAGCACTGAAGCTTTCTTT. As protein: CASSLVSRSTEAFF.

The chain combines TRBV2 with TRBJ1-2, with D tentatively TRBD1 (5 bases). The CDR3 extends over 12 amino acids. Trimming removed 8 bases at V and 4 bases at J, with 11 bases between. CDR1 SNHLY and CDR2 FYNNEI come from the germline V gene. The chain's CDR3 is CASGHASYGYTF. The CDR3 nucleotides are TGTGCCAGCGGACATGCGAGCTATGGCTACACCTTC.

Remarks on this clonotype: The junction and the germline gene differ at one end; a read error may be behind it. The chain recombines TRBV7-8 with TRBJ2-7, with TRBD1 identical over 7 bases. Per the germline V gene, CDR1 is SGHVS and CDR2 is FQNEAQ. The CDR3 is 14 amino acids. The CDR3 spells CASSLQDRVGEESF. CDR3 bases: TGCGCCAGCAGCTTGCAAGACAGGGTTGGCGAGGAGTCTTTC.

As regards this clonotype: The missing conserved phenylalanine or tryptophan at the end of this CDR3 makes a read error likely. Because the CDR3's place on the DNA is in doubt, the DNA is left out and the CDR3 is given as listed by TCRdb. This sequence joins TRBV10-3 and TRBJ1-6; TRBD1 is the table's D call and was not checked against the DNA. The CDR3 is 16 residues long, ends included. The V gene's germline CDR1 is ENHRY and CDR2 SYGVKD. This CDR3 reads CAISRKEGAYGNTFGS.

This clonotype was detected many times. This chain uses TRBV3-1 with TRBJ2-5; 12 positions match TRBD2. The CDR3 has 15 amino acids. With V trimmed by 6 bases and J by 13 bases, 15 bases remained unmatched. The V gene's germline CDR1 is LGHDT and CDR2 YNNKEL (reference sequence). Here the CDR3 DNA reads TGTGCCAGCAGTCCTTCGGGGGCTAGCGGGGGGGTTTTGTACTTC. This encodes CASSPSGASGGVLYF.

This clonotype was recorded a few times. The rearrangement uses TRBV7-2 and TRBJ1-2; no firm D call. This CDR3 has 13 amino acids. Germline lookup yields CDR1 SGHTA and CDR2 FQGNSA. The V end lost 1 base, the J end lost 4 bases, and 7 bases lay between the germline ends. Here the CDR3 DNA reads TGTGCCAGCAGCTTAGATGGACGCTATGGCTACACCTTC. Its protein is CASSLDGRYGYTF.

On this clonotype itself: The germline gene is not matched at one end of the junction; a read error may be the cause. J is TRBJ2-1 and V is TRBV25-1; D might be TRBD1 (6 bases). The germline CDR1 and CDR2 sequences are MGHDK and SYGVNS. This CDR3 spans 15 amino acids. The CDR3 here is CATSDAQGRDNEQFF. As DNA, the CDR3 is TGTGCCACCAGTGACGCACAGGGCAGGGACAATGAGCAGTTCTTC.

The rearrangement uses TRBV20-1 and TRBJ2-3; 7 bases map to TRBD2. CDR3 length: 15 amino acids. J lost 1 base, V lost 6 bases, and 10 bases had no gene match. Germline V gene sequence: CDR1 DFQATT, CDR2 SNEGSKA (reference sequence). The CDR3 DNA reads as TGCAGTGCGACGAGGGGTAGCGGGCGCACAGATACGCAGTATTTT. Translation: CSATRGSGRTDTQYF.

This clonotype has at least ten counts. The chain couples TRBV6-5 to TRBJ2-1; TRBD1 matches at 12 bases. CDR1 and CDR2 (germline): MNHEY, SVGAGI. This CDR3 has 15 residues. The V gene end was trimmed by 0 bases and the J gene end by 10 bases; junction bases not matched to a gene: 4. In DNA form, the CDR3 reads TGTGCCAGCAGTTACTCCGGGACAGGGGGCCGAGAGCAGTTCTTC. This sequence encodes CASSYSGTGGREQFF.

Many counts were recorded for this clonotype. The chain carries TRBV11-2 and TRBJ2-3, with 13 bases lining up with TRBD2. This CDR3 is built from 16 residues. Losses at the gene ends were 5 bases for V and 5 bases for J; bases not matched to a gene: 7. Germline values: CDR1 SGHAT, CDR2 FQNNGV. The CDR3 region is CASSPGLAGERDTQYF. DNA for the CDR3: TGTGCCAGCAGCCCCGGACTAGCGGGGGAGCGAGATACGCAGTATTTT.

This clonotype has ten or more counts. The chain uses TRBV12-3 or TRBV12-4 and TRBJ1-5, with TRBD1 matching 7 bases. V lost 9 bases to trimming and J lost 4 bases; unmatched junction nucleotides: 9. The CDR3 totals 14 residues. The CDR3 spells CASRTGSPNQPQHF. The CDR3 DNA follows: TGTGCCAGTCGGACAGGAAGTCCTAATCAGCCCCAGCATTTT.

The chain combines TRBV10-1 with TRBJ2-7; 9 bases are a match to TRBD1. J lost 2 bases, V lost 4 bases, and 3 bases had no gene match. Germline-derived CDR1 and CDR2 are WNHNN and SYGVQD (reference sequence). The CDR3 is made up of 14 amino acids. CDR3: CASSGDRVAYEQYF. The CDR3 DNA sequence: TGCGCCAGCAGTGGGGACAGGGTCGCCTACGAGCAGTACTTC.

This clonotype was seen a handful of times. This chain connects TRBV29-1 to TRBJ1-1, with TRBD1 as a possible D gene (5 bases). Per germline, CDR1 SQVTM and CDR2 ANQGSEA. The CDR3 has 10 amino acids. The V end lost 4 bases, the J end lost 6 bases, and 6 bases lay between the germline ends. The CDR3 nucleotides read TGCAGCGTTGGGGGGTCTGAAGCTTTCTTT. Translation gives CSVGGSEAFF.

The chain is built from TRBV9 and TRBJ1-2; D might be TRBD1 (5 bases). The CDR3 covers 15 residues. Germline assignment: CDR1 SGDLS and CDR2 YYNGEE. V dropped 4 bases and J dropped 4 bases, with 17 bases sitting between them. The CDR3 loop reads CASSYTRDHCYGYTF. CDR3 nucleotides: TGTGCCAGCAGCTACACCCGGGACCACTGCTATGGCTACACCTTC.

The genes are TRBV5-4 and TRBJ1-1; D remains ambiguous. Germline V lookup: CDR1 SGHNT, CDR2 YYREEE (reference sequence). V lost 4 bases and J lost 6, with 10 bases in between. The CDR3 sequence is 12 residues long. The CDR3 loop is CASSPSTSEAFF. DNA of the CDR3: TGTGCCAGCAGCCCTAGTACGTCTGAAGCTTTCTTT. The full variable domain, completed using reference TRBV5-4 and TRBJ1-1, is ETGVTQSPTHLIKTRGQQVTLRCSSQSGHNTVSWYQQALGQGPQFIFQYYREEENGRGNFPPRFSGLQFPNYSSELNVNALELDDSALYLCASSPSTSEAFFGQGTRLTVV.

Notes on this clonotype: A junction boundary mismatches the germline segment, possibly from a read error. The V gene is TRBV7-2, the J gene TRBJ2-7, with a tentative D call TRBD1 (5 bases). The germline CDR1 and CDR2 sequences are SGHTA and FQGNSA. The CDR3 is made up of 13 amino acids. The CDR3 DNA reads as TGTGCCACCCGGTACAGGTGGGCTTCTAAGCGCAACTTC. Residues: CATRYRWASKRNF. Complete variable domain (other parts from reference TRBV7-2 and TRBJ2-7): GAGVSQSPSNKVTEKGKDVELRCDPISGHTALYWYRQSLGQGLEFLIYFQGNSAPDKSGLPSDRFSAERTGGSVSTLTIQRTQQEDSAVYLCATRYRWASKRNFGPGTRLTVT.

The chain joins TRBV9 to TRBJ1-2; 9 bases are shared with TRBD1. V lost 4 bases and J lost 12; bases outside the gene matches: 16. The length of the CDR3 is 15 residues. CDR1 SGDLS and CDR2 YYNGEE come from the germline V gene. DNA of the CDR3: TGTGCCAGCAGCTTCTCAGGACGGACAGGGGCAGAGAACACCTTC. Its protein product is CASSFSGRTGAENTF.

In its sample, this clonotype ranks as medium-sized. V and J are TRBV25-1 and TRBJ2-7; 10 nucleotides agree with TRBD1. Germline CDR1 reads MGHDK; CDR2 reads SYGVNS. The CDR3 has 15 residues. V dropped 4 bases and J dropped 0; count of bases not matched to a gene: 3. CDR3 protein: CASSGGQGRSYEQYF. CDR3 coding DNA: TGTGCCAGCAGTGGGGGACAGGGGCGCTCCTACGAGCAGTACTTC.

This clonotype was seen many times. The V gene is TRBV5-1, the J gene TRBJ1-1, with TRBD1 matching 9 bases. Germline assignment: CDR1 SGHRS and CDR2 YFSETQ. The CDR3 runs to 14 residues. Losses at the gene ends were 0 bases for V and 5 bases for J; bases not matched to a gene: 2. CDR3 region: CASSLADRGTEAFF. For the CDR3, the DNA is TGCGCCAGCAGCTTGGCCGACAGGGGGACTGAAGCTTTCTTT.

At least ten counts were recorded for this clonotype. This chain uses TRBV20-1 with TRBJ2-2; the match to TRBD2 covers 11 bases. This CDR3 region has 15 residues. V shed 6 bases, J shed 6 bases, and the junction held 9 bases outside the gene matches. Germline loops: CDR1 DFQATT, CDR2 SNEGSKA (reference sequence). DNA for the CDR3: TGCAGTGCCAGGGAGGCTAGCGGGGGGTCCGGGGAGCTGTTTTTT. It is translated as CSAREASGGSGELFF.

This chain links TRBV10-1 with TRBJ2-1, with 8 bases aligning to TRBD2. The CDR3 has 17 residues. J lost 0 bases, V lost 3 bases, and 7 bases had no gene match. The V gene's germline CDR1 is WNHNN and CDR2 SYGVQD (reference sequence). CDR3 nucleotides: TGCGCCAGCAGTGACGGGGTAGCGGGGCACTCCTACAATGAGCAGTTCTTC. It yields the protein CASSDGVAGHSYNEQFF.

The table lists this clonotype with many counts. The rearrangement links TRBV24-1 to TRBJ1-2; perhaps TRBD1 as D (5 bases). The CDR3 is 13 residues long. V shed 5 bases and J shed 2 bases, with 8 bases lying between them. Germline CDR1 KGHDR, CDR2 SFDVKD. CDR3 coding DNA: TGTGCCACCAGTGGACAGCCCAACTATGGCTACACCTTC. The encoded protein is CATSGQPNYGYTF.

The J gene is TRBJ2-1, the V gene TRBV5-1; 7 bases match TRBD1. Trimming cost V 4 bases and J 7 bases; bases outside gene matches: 5. Germline V lookup: CDR1 SGHRS, CDR2 YFSETQ. The CDR3 covers 13 residues. CDR3 sequence reads: CASSGDSTNEQFF. CDR3 in DNA: TGCGCCAGCAGCGGGGACAGTACTAATGAGCAGTTCTTC.